The present TCR beta chain was sequenced within a study of shared clonotypes between healthy human individuals. Background on the study: With ages of 18 to 49, the donors were a couple of women and a few men. The plates for each donor numbered three CD4 naive, three CD4 memory, two CD8 naive and one CD8 memory. The study, taken as a whole, reports: The study's rarefaction showed incomplete sorted-subset sequencing despite large depth.

This CDR3 region has 16 residues. V was trimmed by 4 bases and J by 7 bases, leaving 23 bases between them. Per the germline V gene, CDR1 is SGHAT and CDR2 is FQNNGV. The table lists this clone with many counts. Its antigen is not identified. Sequenced by immunoSEQ multiplex PCR; TCRdb stores in-frame clones only, minus some. The repertoire consists of about 1 million clones, with about 80% occurring once and the leading ten covering approximately 1.5%. This TCR was recovered from a man aged 18 to 29 in good health. Sequenced input: memory CD4+ T cells sorted from blood. The subset is: CD45RA-negative fraction. The rearrangement links TRBV11-2 to TRBJ2-7, with D perhaps matching TRBD1 or TRBD2 (5 bases each). The CDR3 nucleotides are TGTGCCAGCAGCTCAAATATCGGGGCAGGGAGCGAGGAGCAGTACTTC. Residues: CASSSNIGAGSEEQYF.